This TCR beta chain appears in the sequencing data of a study of cytomegalovirus exposure and HLA in healthy donors. General observations from the study: Analyzed later, most CMV-associated TCR beta chains appeared HLA-restricted. Across donors, presence/absence analyses took sequencing depth to be roughly uniform. A few CMV-associated chains proved CMV antigen-specific in vitro. With high specificity and sensitivity, the classifier reportedly diagnosed cytomegalovirus status.

Regarding this clone: The antigen is not known.

PCR primers comprised 60 Vbeta and 13 Jbeta primers. TCRdb keeps only in-frame clones here, not all; method: immunoSEQ multiplex PCR. Seen here are around 190,000 clones, around nine tenths observed once, and the top ten hold about 1.7%. From germline, CDR1 is LNHDA and CDR2 SQIVND (reference sequence). V dropped 2 bases and J dropped 4; count of bases not matched to a gene: 7. There are 16 residues in the CDR3. This rearrangement joins TRBV19 to TRBJ1-5, with TRBD1 matching over 8 bases. The specimen was PBMCs. The TCR sequence derives from a woman younger than 30 in good health and CMV-seronegative. CDR3 DNA sequence: TGTGCCAGTAGTATAACGGGACAGGTGGGGAATCAGCCCCAGCATTTT. Encoded protein: CASSITGQVGNQPQHF.